This TCR beta chain comes out of a study of CD8 T cells in Susac syndrome. The overall study: Each patient with Susac syndrome, at the time of blood draw, was therapy-naive, on corticosteroids, or on intravenous immunoglobulin alone. Overall study results and limits: The total CD8+ repertoires contained around 15 Susac-specific public clones, and the CD8+ TEMRA repertoires contained five.

A note on this clonotype: Its specificity is unknown.

CD8+ and CD4+ T cells circulating in blood were sequenced for TCR beta. The authors reverse transcribed roughly 0.5 to 1 ug RNA with random hexamers. The amplification used immunoSEQ multiplex PCR on TCR beta CDR3; it spanned 54 Vbeta and 13 Jbeta. TCRdb reanalysed the immunoSEQ multiplex PCR reads using MiXCR and keeps one entry per CDR3 protein. The sample shows about 24,000 distinct CDR3 sequences, roughly 93% of them seen only once. Germline V lookup: CDR1 SGHDT, CDR2 YYEEEE. Trimming left V 0 bases short and J 5 bases short, with 6 bases between. The CDR3 spans 14 residues. Source material: CD8+ T cells from PBMCs. J is TRBJ1-6 and V is TRBV5-6, with D uncertain. The TCR comes from a human donor with Susac syndrome. The CDR3 nucleotides read TGTGCCAGCAGCTTGGGGCAGGATAATTCACCCCTCCACTTT. It specifies CASSLGQDNSPLHF.